This paragraph reports one TCR beta chain. The antigen is not known. The data were obtained in a study of cytomegalovirus exposure and HLA in healthy donors. Notes on the study in general: Analyzed later, most CMV-associated TCR beta chains appeared HLA-restricted. Three of the chains that were CMV-associated were confirmed in vitro to be specific for CMV antigens. Some V segments, TRBV6-2 and TRBV6-3 among them, were indistinguishable and were therefore excluded.

The primer mix had 60 Vbeta and 13 Jbeta primers. Profiled with immunoSEQ multiplex PCR; TCRdb holds only in-frame clones, not every one. The sample includes some 140,000 clones, around 79% of them seen just once. The germline V gene encodes CDR1 SGHRS and CDR2 YFSETQ. The CDR3 has 16 residues. V dropped 3 bases and J dropped 4; count of bases not matched to a gene: 6. This clonotype was sampled from a woman between 45 and 60 years old in good health and CMV-seropositive. The genes are TRBV5-1 and TRBJ2-2; 10 nucleotides match TRBD1. The sample comprised PBMCs. DNA of the CDR3: TGCGCCAGCAGCTATTCCGGGACAGGGGTCACCGGGGAGCTGTTTTTT. Residues: CASSYSGTGVTGELFF.